A single sample is the source of the 6 T cell receptor beta chains below, sequenced in a study of T cell responses to AZD1222 COVID-19 vaccine. Clones were sequenced by immunoSEQ multiplex PCR, and TCRdb holds only the in-frame ones, with some missing. This sample has 150,000 or so clones, with about 90% found just once. This sample comprised peripheral blood, obtained on day 0 of AZD1222 vaccination. These receptors all stem from an adult in good health.

The chain couples TRBV11-2 to TRBJ1-1, with TRBD1 matching over 7 bases. The CDR3 contains 15 residues. J gave up 5 bases and V 5 bases, and 11 bases lay outside the gene matches. Germline V gene lookup returns CDR1 SGHAT and CDR2 FQNNGV. Written as DNA, the CDR3 is TGTGCCAGCAGCCGCGGAGGCAGGGGGAATACTGAAGCTTTCTTT. Amino acid sequence: CASSRGGRGNTEAFF.

The V and J genes are TRBV19 and TRBJ2-3; 7 nucleotides match TRBD1. The CDR3 runs to 14 residues. Germline V gives CDR1 LNHDA, CDR2 SQIVND (reference sequence). The junction had 2 bases not matched to a gene; V was cut back by 3 bases and J by 2 bases. DNA of the CDR3: TGTGCCAGTAGTATGGACAGGATCACAGATACGCAGTATTTT. Translating it yields CASSMDRITDTQYF.

This chain joins TRBV4-3 and TRBJ1-1; D remains ambiguous. Trimming removed 1 base from V and 0 bases from J, with 12 bases in between. There are 16 residues in the CDR3. Germline V gene data show CDR1 as LGHNA and CDR2 as YSLEER. Here the CDR3 reads CASSQGVGGMNTEAFF. The CDR3 region has the DNA TGCGCCAGCAGCCAAGGGGTGGGAGGCATGAACACTGAAGCTTTCTTT.

The genes are TRBV18 and TRBJ1-5, with a weak D call TRBD1 (5 bases). The germline V gene encodes CDR1 KGHSH and CDR2 LQKENI. The length of the CDR3 is 16 residues. Trimming shortened V by 2 bases and J by 1 base, and 12 bases separated the two germline ends. The CDR3 protein is CASSPGGVESNQPQHF. DNA for the CDR3: TGTGCCAGCTCACCAGGGGGGGTTGAGAGCAATCAGCCCCAGCATTTT.

The V and J genes are TRBV28 and TRBJ1-2, with D maybe TRBD1 (6 bases). CDR3 length: 14 residues. The V gene's germline CDR1 is MDHEN and CDR2 SYDVKM. Trimming took off 5 bases at V and 0 bases at J, with 10 bases between the two ends. CDR3 sequence: CASSTGRANYGYTF. CDR3 DNA: TGTGCCAGCAGTACAGGGAGAGCTAACTATGGCTACACCTTC.

This rearrangement joins TRBV7-3 to TRBJ2-3; D uncertain. This CDR3 is 12 amino acids long. V was clipped by 3 bases and J by 4 bases, with 5 bases between them. The germline V gene has CDR1 SGHTA and CDR2 FQGTGA. CDR3 region: CASSFLADTQYF. The CDR3 DNA sequence: TGTGCCAGCAGCTTCCTGGCAGATACGCAGTATTTT.